These T cell receptor beta chains were read from a single sample in a study of early T cells in non-severe SARS-CoV-2 infection. A single record per CDR3 protein comes from TCRdb applying MiXCR to the 5' RACE reads. The sample carries 70,000 to 95,000 distinct CDR3 sequences, about 14% recorded once. The specimen sequenced was whole blood. The source of these receptors is an adult who was a healthcare worker with PCR-confirmed SARS-CoV-2 infection or an uninfected control (not recorded which). CDR3s include the opening cysteine and the closing phenylalanine or tryptophan. Each record gives: J gene, V gene, D gene, clone size, CDR3 protein, CDR3 DNA. The D gene is left open where the match is weak. A clone size is listed for some rows: how often the clone was seen (once, few, many), or a class if it is expanded.

TRBJ2-6 | TRBV7-2 | - | - | CASSPSYGSGANVLTF | TGTGCCAGCAGCCCTAGTTACGGCTCTGGGGCCAACGTCCTGACTTTC
TRBJ2-3 | TRBV20-1 | TRBD2 | - | CSARASGRDTQYF | TGCAGTGCTAGGGCTAGCGGGAGAGATACGCAGTATTTT
TRBJ2-1 | TRBV11-2 | - | - | CASSPEGGGNEQFF | TGTGCCAGCAGCCCCGAAGGAGGGGGCAATGAGCAGTTCTTC
TRBJ1-5 | TRBV27 | - | - | CASSAQGRRNQPQHF | TGTGCCAGCAGTGCTCAGGGTAGACGCAATCAGCCCCAGCATTTT
TRBJ2-1 | TRBV18 | - | few | CASSPRGAHNEQFF | TGTGCCAGCTCACCACGCGGGGCTCACAATGAGCAGTTCTTC
TRBJ2-1 | TRBV27 | TRBD2 | - | CASSPQTSGGALEQFF | TGTGCCAGCAGTCCCCAGACTAGCGGGGGGGCGCTTGAGCAGTTCTTC
TRBJ1-5 | TRBV19 | TRBD1 | few | CASRVGTGSNQPQHF | TGTGCCAGTAGAGTAGGGACAGGGAGCAATCAGCCCCAGCATTTT
TRBJ2-2 | TRBV29-1 | - | - | CSGALTGELFF | TGCAGCGGGGCCCTCACCGGGGAGCTGTTTTTT
TRBJ1-2 | TRBV7-3 | - | few | CASSFDGDTNYGYTF | TGTGCCAGCAGCTTCGACGGGGACACCAACTATGGCTACACCTTC
TRBJ1-1 | TRBV5-1 | TRBD1 | - | CASSSVERTGNTEAFF | TGCGCCAGCAGCTCTGTCGAAAGGACAGGGAACACTGAAGCTTTCTTT
TRBJ1-1 | TRBV6-2/TRBV6-3 | - | - | CASSYARPGRTEAFF | TGTGCCAGCAGTTATGCGCGGCCGGGTCGCACTGAAGCTTTCTTT
TRBJ1-1 | TRBV12-5 | - | few | CASGLEGGRKNTEAFF | TGTGCTAGTGGTTTGGAGGGGGGCAGGAAGAACACTGAAGCTTTCTTT
TRBJ1-1 | TRBV30 | TRBD1 | - | CAWSTGDTEAFF | TGTGCCTGGTCAACAGGGGACACTGAAGCTTTCTTT
TRBJ1-1 | TRBV5-1 | - | - | CASSLEGGQETEAFF | TGCGCCAGCAGCTTGGAAGGGGGGCAGGAAACTGAAGCTTTCTTT
TRBJ2-6 | TRBV5-1 | - | - | CASSLQKKMDFGANVLTF | TGCGCCAGCAGCTTACAGAAAAAAATGGATTTTGGGGCCAACGTCCTGACTTTC
TRBJ2-5 | TRBV14 | - | few | CASSQDWRGRETQYF | TGTGCCAGCAGCCAAGATTGGAGGGGGCGAGAGACCCAGTACTTC
TRBJ2-1 | TRBV29-1 | TRBD1 | - | CSIRTGSYNEQFF | TGCAGCATCCGGACAGGGTCCTACAATGAGCAGTTCTTC
TRBJ2-1 | TRBV5-4 | - | few | CASSTELRVPAALYNEQFF | TGTGCCAGCAGCACAGAACTCAGGGTACCGGCGGCCTTATACAATGAGCAGTTCTTC
TRBJ2-2 | TRBV27 | - | few | CASSPGHPFSTGELFF | TGTGCCAGCAGCCCGGGACACCCCTTTAGCACCGGGGAGCTGTTTTTT
TRBJ1-6 | TRBV18 | - | few | CASSPPRTDLDNSPLHF | TGTGCCAGCTCACCCCCTCGGACGGATTTGGATAATTCACCCCTCCACTTT
TRBJ2-5 | TRBV9 | - | few | CASSAWISGGETQYF | TGTGCCAGCAGCGCCTGGATCTCCGGCGGGGAGACCCAGTACTTC
TRBJ2-2 | TRBV29-1 | - | few | CSVDEDVDTGELFF | TGCAGCGTTGATGAAGATGTGGACACCGGGGAGCTGTTTTTT
TRBJ2-2 | TRBV9 | - | - | CASSVRSGNTGELFF | TGTGCCAGCAGCGTGCGAAGCGGGAACACCGGGGAGCTGTTTTTT
TRBJ1-5 | TRBV19 | - | - | CASARTNQPQHF | TGTGCCAGTGCGCGAACAAATCAGCCCCAGCATTTT